The subject of this entry is one T cell receptor beta chain. Breast cancer patients provided tissue from their axillary draining lymph nodes. These data originate in a study of breast tumors, draining lymph nodes, adjacent tissues. One entry per CDR3 protein results from TCRdb running MiXCR on the multiplex PCR reads. The data contain approximately 280,000 distinct CDR3 sequences, around 30% of them seen just once; the ten biggest clones take up about 1.2%. V lost 3 bases and J lost 9, with 12 bases in between. In germline, CDR1 is DFQATT, CDR2 SNEGSKA (reference sequence). CDR3 length equals 13 residues.

The sequenced material came from axillary lymph node tissue. V and J are TRBV20-1 and TRBJ1-6; possible D gene TRBD1, 6 bases. The sequence derives from a female donor with breast cancer. Some clones in this sample may be carry-over from other donors' samples. CDR3 coding DNA: TGCAGTGCTAGTAAGGGGGAGAGTTCACCCCTCCACTTT. Translated: CSASKGESSPLHF.